Below, 32 T cell receptor beta chains from the same sample are listed, as sequenced in a study of cytomegalovirus exposure and HLA in healthy donors. With 60 Vbeta and 13 Jbeta primers, the PCR was carried out. The repertoire was sequenced with immunoSEQ multiplex PCR; TCRdb's copy has only in-frame clones and lacks some. The sample has under 200,000 clones; around 80% are singletons. Sequences were obtained from PBMCs. Source of these receptors: a man aged 40-49 years in good health and CMV-seronegative.

This chain connects TRBV6-1 to TRBJ2-1, with 10 nucleotides matching TRBD2. The CDR3 is made up of 14 amino acids. Germline CDR1 MNHNS, CDR2 SASEGT. Here the CDR3 DNA reads TGTGCTAGCCAGAGCGGGGGGGCCCGGAATGAGCAGTTCTTC. Translating gives CASQSGGARNEQFF.

This sequence joins TRBV5-6 and TRBJ2-5; D perhaps matches TRBD2 (6 bases). The J call is in doubt because the DNA end fits TRBJ2-7 better. Germline loops: CDR1 SGHDT, CDR2 YYEEEE. The CDR3 covers 14 residues. The CDR3 nucleotides read TGTGCCAGCAGCTTAACCGGGAGACCATACGAGCAGTACTTC. This sequence encodes CASSLTGRPYEQYF.

The chain recombines TRBV10-1 with TRBJ2-3, with 10 bases matching TRBD1. Unmatched junction bases numbered 5, after V lost 0 bases and J lost 5 bases. In germline, CDR1 is WNHNN, CDR2 SYGVQD (reference sequence). The CDR3 is 16 amino acids. CDR3 region: CASSESHGTGVDTQYF. The CDR3 DNA is TGCGCCAGCAGTGAGTCTCACGGGACAGGGGTAGATACGCAGTATTTT.

The V call is TRBV6-1, the J call TRBJ2-3, with 9 bases fitting TRBD1. V gave up 5 bases and J gave up 5 bases; unmatched junction bases: 8. This CDR3 region has 15 residues. Germline-derived CDR1 and CDR2 are MNHNS and SASEGT. The CDR3 coding sequence is TGTGCCAGCAGTACCATACAGGGGGCCGGAGATACGCAGTATTTT. Its translation: CASSTIQGAGDTQYF.

The rearrangement links TRBV27 to TRBJ2-7, with 12 bases fitting TRBD2. This CDR3 contains 15 residues. Germline V gene sequence: CDR1 MNHEY, CDR2 SMNVEV (reference sequence). V dropped 4 bases and J dropped 2; count of bases not matched to a gene: 3. CDR3 sequence (DNA): TGTGCCAGCAGTTCCCCTAGCGGGGGGGCCTACGAGCAGTACTTC. Translating gives CASSSPSGGAYEQYF.

CDR3 coding DNA: TGTGCCTGGAGCAGGGGCGGGAGTGCAGATACGCAGTATTTT. It is translated as CAWSRGGSADTQYF. This sequence joins TRBV30 and TRBJ2-3; maybe TRBD2 (7 bases). Per germline, CDR1 GTSNPN and CDR2 SVGIG (reference sequence). The length of the CDR3 is 14 residues. Trimming cost V 3 bases and J 4 bases, with 14 bases left between them.

V gene TRBV6-5 combines with J gene TRBJ2-5; possible D gene TRBD1, 5 bases. The J call may be wrong; the DNA end is better matched by TRBJ2-7. The germline V gene encodes CDR1 MNHEY and CDR2 SVGAGI. CDR3 length: 13 residues. This chain's CDR3 is CASSAPQGYEQYF. The CDR3 DNA sequence: TGTGCCAGCAGTGCGCCTCAGGGCTACGAGCAGTACTTC.

This clone was detected a few times. The genes are TRBV10-1 and TRBJ2-1, with D possibly TRBD2 on 5 matching bases. The V and J ends lost 5 bases and 9 bases respectively, with 20 bases between them. The CDR3 sequence is 15 residues long. The germline CDR1 and CDR2 sequences are WNHNN and SYGVQD (reference sequence). The CDR3 here is CASSSGILGSGEQFF. The DNA of the CDR3 is TGCGCCAGCAGTAGCGGCATTCTGGGGAGCGGTGAGCAGTTCTTC.

The rearrangement joins TRBV18 to TRBJ1-2; 7 bases map to TRBD1. The CDR3 sequence is 14 residues long. The germline gives CDR1 KGHSH, CDR2 LQKENI. V trimming: 5 bases; J trimming: 3 bases; junction bases outside the gene matches: 6. The CDR3 sequence: CASSSNRGYYGYTF. In DNA, the CDR3 is TGTGCCAGCTCATCGAACAGGGGTTACTATGGCTACACCTTC.

V gene TRBV7-3 combines with J gene TRBJ2-1; TRBD2 aligns across 8 bases. V was clipped by 1 base and J by 8 bases; unmatched bases: 7. Per germline, CDR1 SGHTA and CDR2 FQGTGA. The CDR3 is made up of 15 amino acids. CDR3 nucleotide sequence: TGTGCCAGCAGCTTAAGGAGCGGGAGTTGGGATGAGCAGTTCTTC. Amino acid sequence: CASSLRSGSWDEQFF.

The chain employs TRBV7-7 and TRBJ2-3; 10 bases are shared with TRBD2. The V gene's germline CDR1 is SSHAT and CDR2 FNYEAQ (reference sequence). The length of the CDR3 is 14 residues. V dropped 5 bases and J dropped 7; count of bases not matched to a gene: 6. CDR3 coding DNA: TGTGCCAGCAGCCCTACTAGCGGGGCATATACGCAGTATTTT. It translates to CASSPTSGAYTQYF.

This rearrangement joins TRBV7-7 to TRBJ2-7; TRBD2 matches at 10 bases. This CDR3 has 15 residues. Germline assignment: CDR1 SSHAT and CDR2 FNYEAQ (reference sequence). J was trimmed by 2 bases and V by 11 bases; bases with no gene match: 12. CDR3 protein: CAVGTALAGAYEQYF. The CDR3 coding sequence is TGTGCCGTCGGGACGGCGCTAGCGGGAGCCTACGAGCAGTACTTC.

This chain links TRBV19 with TRBJ1-6, with D uncertain. V was clipped by 1 base and J by 9 bases, with 10 bases between them. Germline-derived CDR1 and CDR2 are LNHDA and SQIVND (reference sequence). This CDR3 comprises 14 residues. In DNA, the CDR3 is TGTGCCAGTAGTATAGGAGGGTTGGGTTCACCCCTCCACTTT. This gives the protein CASSIGGLGSPLHF.

This clone has just one count. V is TRBV11-3 and J is TRBJ2-5; no clear D gene. Looked up from germline, CDR1 is SGHNT and CDR2 is YENEEA. The CDR3 contains 14 residues. V was shortened by 3 bases and J by 6 bases, with 14 bases between the two germline ends. The CDR3 sequence is CASSFLGDEKTQYF. In nucleotides, the CDR3 is TGTGCCAGCAGCTTCCTTGGAGACGAGAAGACCCAGTACTTC.

The chain has TRBV6-5 and TRBJ1-5; a possible D gene is TRBD1 (5 bases). Per germline, CDR1 MNHEY and CDR2 SVGAGI. The CDR3 loop spans 12 amino acids. Trimming left V 8 bases short and J 7 bases short, with 12 bases between. CDR3: CASATGSQPQHF. CDR3 in DNA: TGTGCCAGCGCCACAGGCAGCCAGCCCCAGCATTTT.

Only a few counts were recorded for this clone. The chain is built from TRBV29-1 and TRBJ2-7; no definite D call. From germline, CDR1 is SQVTM and CDR2 ANQGSEA. Trimming took off 7 bases at V and 3 bases at J, with 16 bases between the two ends. The CDR3 totals 13 residues. CDR3 DNA sequence: TGCAGCGCCAGAACCAGGCAGAGCTACGAGCAGTACTTC. Translated, it gives CSARTRQSYEQYF.

V is TRBV11-3 and J is TRBJ2-1, with 8 bases matching TRBD2. Losses at the gene ends were 2 bases for V and 0 bases for J; bases not matched to a gene: 9. Germline CDR1 SGHNT, CDR2 YENEEA. There are 18 residues in the CDR3. DNA of the CDR3: TGTGCCAGCAGCTTAAAAGGGTTAGCGGGGAGCTCCTACAATGAGCAGTTCTTC. It codes for CASSLKGLAGSSYNEQFF.

The J gene is TRBJ1-3, the V gene TRBV6-5; no reliable D call. The CDR3 has 14 residues. The V gene lost 10 bases and the J gene lost 0 bases, with 13 bases spanning the gap. The germline V gene has CDR1 MNHEY and CDR2 SVGAGI. CDR3 sequence (DNA): TGTGCCACCTCGCGGGGTATCTCTGGAAACACCATATATTTT. Protein sequence: CATSRGISGNTIYF.

The rearrangement links TRBV7-2 to TRBJ2-2; D might be TRBD2 (6 bases). The germline CDR1 and CDR2 sequences are SGHTA and FQGNSA. Trimming left V 4 bases short and J 7 bases short, with 13 bases between. This CDR3 contains 14 residues. In nucleotides, the CDR3 is TGTGCCAGCAGCTCTTTCGGGGGAAGCGGGGAGCTGTTTTTT. This translates into CASSSFGGSGELFF.

The genes are TRBV29-1 and TRBJ2-5; tentatively, D is TRBD1 or TRBD2 (5 bases each). Matching the DNA end better, TRBJ2-7 makes the J call doubtful. Per germline, CDR1 SQVTM and CDR2 ANQGSEA. The length of the CDR3 is 14 residues. The CDR3 here is CSVSREWDSYEQYF. The CDR3 region has the DNA TGCAGCGTCTCCAGGGAGTGGGACTCCTACGAGCAGTACTTC.

CDR3 bases: TGTGCCAGCCCCGGGGGAGGGGTTGGTGAAAAACTGTTTTTT. Translation: CASPGGGVGEKLFF. The chain carries TRBV7-9 and TRBJ1-4, with a possible D match to TRBD1 (5 bases). This CDR3 spans 14 amino acids. V was trimmed by 8 bases and J by 7 bases, leaving 17 bases between them. Germline-derived CDR1 and CDR2 are SEHNR and FQNEAQ (reference sequence).

This clone was seen more than once but under ten times. CDR3 bases: TGTGCCAGCAGCTTAGGGCAGGGGCAAAATGAAAAACTGTTTTTT. It yields the protein CASSLGQGQNEKLFF. V is TRBV13 and J is TRBJ1-4, with D possibly matching TRBD1 (6 bases). CDR1 is PRHDT, CDR2 FYEKMQ, per germline (reference sequence). This CDR3 spans 15 amino acids. V was clipped by 0 bases and J by 5 bases, with 10 bases between them.

As for this clone: The sample carries other DNA sequences with the same CDR3. The chain uses TRBV5-1 and TRBJ1-2, with D possibly TRBD1 on 6 matching bases. The CDR3 is made up of 14 amino acids. V lost 0 bases and J 2 bases, leaving 8 bases between the germline ends. Per the germline V gene, CDR1 is SGHRS and CDR2 is YFSETQ. DNA of the CDR3: TGCGCCAGCAGCTTGGGTCAGGGGAACTATGGCTACACCTTC. Its translation: CASSLGQGNYGYTF. Full variable domain (missing parts from reference TRBV5-1 and TRBJ1-2): KAGVTQTPRYLIKTRGQQVTLSCSPISGHRSVSWYQQTPGQGLQFLFEYFSETQRNKGNFPGRFSGRQFSNSRSEMNVSTLELGDSALYLCASSLGQGNYGYTFGSGTRLTVV.

This clone came up a few times. V is TRBV7-2 and J is TRBJ1-2; 11 positions agree with TRBD1. Germline V CDR1 and CDR2: SGHTA, FQGNSA. After removal of 1 base from V and 4 bases from J, the junction contained 2 bases not matched to a gene. The CDR3 consists of 15 residues. Written as DNA, the CDR3 is TGTGCCAGCAGCTTAGTAGGGACAGGGGGCTATGGCTACACCTTC. Its translation is CASSLVGTGGYGYTF.

The J gene is TRBJ1-5, the V gene TRBV19, with 8 bases matching TRBD1. Trimming at V came to 4 bases and at J to 9 bases, leaving 5 bases not matched to a gene. The CDR3 length is 13 residues. Germline V gene lookup returns CDR1 LNHDA and CDR2 SQIVND (reference sequence). The CDR3 loop is CASSTGQVSPQHF. The CDR3 nucleotides read TGTGCCAGTAGTACGGGACAGGTTTCGCCCCAGCATTTT.

The chain employs TRBV4-1 and TRBJ2-7, with D possibly matching TRBD2 (6 bases). Germline values: CDR1 MGHRA, CDR2 YSYEKL. The CDR3 length is 12 residues. V was cut by 4 bases and J by 4 bases, with 8 bases left in between. CDR3 bases: TGCGCCAGCAGCCGAGGGACTTACGAGCAGTACTTC. Translating it yields CASSRGTYEQYF.

The chain links TRBV5-1 to TRBJ2-5; maybe TRBD1 (5 bases). The end of the DNA aligns better with TRBJ2-7, so the J call may be wrong. The CDR3 has 13 residues. Germline loops: CDR1 SGHRS, CDR2 YFSETQ. CDR3 region: CASSLGQGNEQYF. DNA of the CDR3: TGCGCCAGCAGCTTGGGGCAGGGAAACGAGCAGTACTTC.

The chain recombines TRBV7-9 with TRBJ1-2, with a weak D call TRBD1 (5 bases). Trimming left V 2 bases short and J 4 bases short, with 23 bases between. CDR1 is SEHNR, CDR2 FQNEAQ, per germline (reference sequence). The CDR3 loop spans 18 amino acids. The CDR3 nucleotides are TGTGCCAGCAGCTTACCCCCAGGGATAATCTCTTTGGGCTATGGCTACACCTTC. The encoded protein is CASSLPPGIISLGYGYTF.

This CDR3 is CSAMNTEAFF. CDR3 DNA sequence: TGCAGCGCCATGAACACTGAAGCTTTCTTT. The chain recombines TRBV29-1 with TRBJ1-1; unclear D gene. Deletions cut 7 bases from V and 0 bases from J, with 3 bases between. Germline CDR1 reads SQVTM; CDR2 reads ANQGSEA. This CDR3 is 10 amino acids long.

This chain connects TRBV23-1 to TRBJ1-3; D ambiguous. TRBV23-1 is an ORF, and what it does is uncertain. This CDR3 comprises 16 residues. V lost 4 bases and J lost 3, with 16 bases in between. The CDR3 loop is CASSLPDGGFGNTIYF. DNA for the CDR3: TGCGCCAGCAGTCTCCCGGACGGAGGGTTTGGAAACACCATATATTTT.

This chain uses TRBV5-1 with TRBJ1-1, with TRBD1 matching 7 bases. The V and J ends lost 5 bases and 6 bases, in that order; junction bases with no gene match: 10. There are 14 residues in the CDR3. Germline V lookup: CDR1 SGHRS, CDR2 YFSETQ. The CDR3 protein is CASRKDREVAEAFF. CDR3 DNA: TGCGCCAGCAGAAAAGACAGGGAGGTGGCTGAAGCTTTCTTT.

This sequence joins TRBV5-6 and TRBJ1-1; D gene ambiguous. The germline gives CDR1 SGHDT, CDR2 YYEEEE. The V end was cut by 0 bases, the J end by 0 bases, with 12 bases between. This CDR3 has 16 amino acids. The CDR3 bases are TGTGCCAGCAGCTTGGATCCAGGAATCATGAACACTGAAGCTTTCTTT. As protein: CASSLDPGIMNTEAFF.